A few counts support the clone carrying this T cell receptor beta chain. Its antigen is undetermined. This sample is drawn from a study of T cell responses to AZD1222 COVID-19 vaccine. Study-level points and caveats: In all cases, repertoires were sampled only after the peak T cell response. Vaccine-associated CD4 TCRs spanned spike, dominant at 160-218 and 743-854. Donors were largely white British and mainly female; clonal diversity was possibly underestimated. Unmutated regions of variants are reportedly targeted by nearly half of spike-specific TCRs.

Assay used: immunoSEQ multiplex PCR; TCRdb lists only in-frame clones, some missing. The sample shows some 110,000 clones, 80% to 90% of them seen only once. Germline lookup yields CDR1 LGHNA and CDR2 YNFKEQ. V gave up 0 bases and J gave up 1 base, with 12 bases separating them. The CDR3 runs 16 residues. The specimen comprised peripheral blood, sampled on day 0 of MenACWY control vaccination. This chain connects TRBV4-2 to TRBJ1-1; D remains ambiguous. The receptor comes from an adult in good health. In DNA, the CDR3 is TGTGCCAGCAGCCAAGATCTTTCCAGGCCGAACACTGAAGCTTTCTTT. Protein: CASSQDLSRPNTEAFF.